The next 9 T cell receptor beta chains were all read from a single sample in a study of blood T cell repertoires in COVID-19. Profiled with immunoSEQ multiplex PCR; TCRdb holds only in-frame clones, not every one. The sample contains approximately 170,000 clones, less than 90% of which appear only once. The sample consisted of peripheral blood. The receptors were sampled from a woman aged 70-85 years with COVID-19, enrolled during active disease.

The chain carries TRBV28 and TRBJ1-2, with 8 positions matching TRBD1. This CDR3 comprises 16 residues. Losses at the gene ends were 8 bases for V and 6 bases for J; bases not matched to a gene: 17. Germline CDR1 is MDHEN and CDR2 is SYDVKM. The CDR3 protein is CASLTGGTGVFDGYTF. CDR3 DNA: TGTGCCAGCCTAACCGGCGGGACAGGTGTTTTCGATGGCTACACCTTC.

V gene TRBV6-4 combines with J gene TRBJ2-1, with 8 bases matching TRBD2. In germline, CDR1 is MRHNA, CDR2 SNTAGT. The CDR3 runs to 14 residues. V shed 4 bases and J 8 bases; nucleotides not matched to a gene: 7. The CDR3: CASSGSGGVDEQFF. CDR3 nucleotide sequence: TGTGCCAGCAGTGGGAGCGGGGGCGTTGATGAGCAGTTCTTC.

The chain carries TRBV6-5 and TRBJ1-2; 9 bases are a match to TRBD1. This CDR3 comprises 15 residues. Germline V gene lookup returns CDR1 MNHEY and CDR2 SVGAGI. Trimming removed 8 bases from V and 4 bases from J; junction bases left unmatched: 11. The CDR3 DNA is TGTGCCAGCCTACCCCCGGGACAGGGACGCTATGGCTACACCTTC. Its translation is CASLPPGQGRYGYTF.

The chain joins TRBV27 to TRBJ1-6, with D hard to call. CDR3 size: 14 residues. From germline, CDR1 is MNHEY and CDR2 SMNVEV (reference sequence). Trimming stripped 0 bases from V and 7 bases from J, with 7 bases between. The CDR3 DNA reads TGTGCCAGCAGTTTATCCCACTGGAATTCACCCCTCCACTTT. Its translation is CASSLSHWNSPLHF.

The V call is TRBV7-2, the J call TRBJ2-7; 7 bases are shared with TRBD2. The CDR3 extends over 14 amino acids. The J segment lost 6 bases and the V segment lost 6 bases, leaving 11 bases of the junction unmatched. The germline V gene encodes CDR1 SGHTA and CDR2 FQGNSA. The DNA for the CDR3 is TGTGCCAGCAGTTTAACTAGCGACTTAACCGAGCAGTACTTC. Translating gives CASSLTSDLTEQYF.

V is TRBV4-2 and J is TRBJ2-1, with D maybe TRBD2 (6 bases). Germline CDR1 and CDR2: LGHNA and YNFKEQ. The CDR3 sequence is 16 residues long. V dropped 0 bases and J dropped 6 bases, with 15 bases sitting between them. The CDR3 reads CASSQEVRLVRNEQFF. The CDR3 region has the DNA TGTGCCAGCAGCCAAGAGGTTAGACTAGTACGCAATGAGCAGTTCTTC.

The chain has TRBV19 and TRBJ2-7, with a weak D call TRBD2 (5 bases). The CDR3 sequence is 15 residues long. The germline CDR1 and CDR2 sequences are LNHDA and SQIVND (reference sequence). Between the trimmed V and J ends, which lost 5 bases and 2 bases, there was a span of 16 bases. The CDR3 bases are TGTGCCAGTAGTTCCGTTCGGGATAGCGCCTACGAGCAGTACTTC. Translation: CASSSVRDSAYEQYF.

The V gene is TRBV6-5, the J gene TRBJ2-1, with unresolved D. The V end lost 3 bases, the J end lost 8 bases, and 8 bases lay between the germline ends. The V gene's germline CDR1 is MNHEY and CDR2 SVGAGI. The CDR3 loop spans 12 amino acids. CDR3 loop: CASSYSRHEQFF. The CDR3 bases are TGTGCCAGCAGTTATTCGAGGCATGAGCAGTTCTTC.

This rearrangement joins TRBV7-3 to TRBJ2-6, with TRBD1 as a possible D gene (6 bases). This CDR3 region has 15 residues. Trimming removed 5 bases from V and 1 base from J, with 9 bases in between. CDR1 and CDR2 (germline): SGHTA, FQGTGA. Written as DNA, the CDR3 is TGTGCCAGCAGCGTGGGACAATCTGGGGCCAACGTCCTGACTTTC. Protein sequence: CASSVGQSGANVLTF. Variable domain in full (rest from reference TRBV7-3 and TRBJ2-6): GAGVSQTPSNKVTEKGKYVELRCDPISGHTALYWYRQSLGQGPEFLIYFQGTGAADDSGLPNDRFFAVRPEGSVSTLKIQRTERGDSAVYLCASSVGQSGANVLTFGAGSRLTVL.